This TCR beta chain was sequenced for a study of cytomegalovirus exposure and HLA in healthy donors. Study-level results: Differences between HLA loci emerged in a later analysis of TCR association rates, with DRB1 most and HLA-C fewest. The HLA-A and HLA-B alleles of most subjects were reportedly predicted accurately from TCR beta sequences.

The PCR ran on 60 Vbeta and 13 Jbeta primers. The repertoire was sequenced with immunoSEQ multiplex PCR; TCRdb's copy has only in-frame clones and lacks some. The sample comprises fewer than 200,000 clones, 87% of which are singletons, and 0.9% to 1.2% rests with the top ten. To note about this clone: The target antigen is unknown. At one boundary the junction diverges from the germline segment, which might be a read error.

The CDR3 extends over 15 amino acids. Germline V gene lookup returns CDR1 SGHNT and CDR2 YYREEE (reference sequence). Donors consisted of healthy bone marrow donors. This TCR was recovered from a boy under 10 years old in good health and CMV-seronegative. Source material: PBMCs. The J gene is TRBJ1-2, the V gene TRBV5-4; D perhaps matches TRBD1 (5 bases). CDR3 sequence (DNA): TGTGTCAGCAGCTTGGATGGGCAGGGTGGCTATGGCTACACCTTC. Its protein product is CVSSLDGQGGYGYTF.